This T cell receptor (beta chain) was profiled in a study of molecular identifiers for immune sequencing clone quantification. Findings and limits, study-wide: Effector cells kept over 98% of their molecules in clones above 20 RNA copies, while naive cells kept under 1% there.

This clonotype appeared many times. Its antigen is undetermined. As previously described, bulk TCR libraries were made using listed TCR primers. TCRdb re-called the PCR reads with MiXCR, one entry per CDR3 protein. This sample carries about 630,000 distinct CDR3 sequences, about 25% of them seen once, and the ten largest clones take roughly 0.83%. Germline-derived CDR1 and CDR2 are MDHEN and SYDVKM. The CDR3 has 12 residues. V shed 3 bases and J shed 7 bases, with 6 bases lying between them. For naive CD8 T cells, sorting used the CD8+CD4-CCR7+CD45RA+ phenotype. The clonotype comes from a human donor in good health. Some libraries in this study had Jurkat cell RNA spiked in. The sequenced sample was naive CD8+ T cells from blood, with Jurkat cell RNA spiked in. Subset described: FACS-sorted CD8+CD4-CCR7+CD45RA+ naive T cells. The J gene is TRBJ1-4, the V gene TRBV28; D unresolved. The CDR3 nucleotides are TGTGCCAGCAGTTTCGACCGTGAAAAACTGTTTTTT. Its translation: CASSFDREKLFF.